This TCR beta chain came from a study of blood T cell repertoires in COVID-19. For the study at large: Samples of COVID-19 (acute and convalescent) were obtained from the United States, Italy and Spain. Nucleic acid was either cDNA or gDNA, and it came from T cells, B-cell-depleted T cells, or PBMCs.

Authors' data handling: Amplification with reference gene primers provided the estimates of nucleated cell counts. Repertoires were generated with immunoSEQ multiplex PCR, while TCRdb's copy carries only in-frame clones and drops some. V, J and clone size were drawn from that table, and D and trimming were deduced from the DNA. The sample lists under 300,000 clones; approximately 80% were seen once. Per germline, CDR1 SGHNT and CDR2 YYREEE (reference sequence). Trimming left V 1 base short and J 2 bases short, with 10 bases between. The CDR3 totals 15 residues. The sequence derives from a woman in her sixties with active or convalescent COVID-19. The J gene is TRBJ1-5, the V gene TRBV5-4; D remains ambiguous. The sequenced sample was peripheral blood. The CDR3 sequence is CASSLSGGGNQPQHF. DNA of the CDR3: TGTGCCAGCAGCTTGAGCGGTGGGGGCAATCAGCCCCAGCATTTT.